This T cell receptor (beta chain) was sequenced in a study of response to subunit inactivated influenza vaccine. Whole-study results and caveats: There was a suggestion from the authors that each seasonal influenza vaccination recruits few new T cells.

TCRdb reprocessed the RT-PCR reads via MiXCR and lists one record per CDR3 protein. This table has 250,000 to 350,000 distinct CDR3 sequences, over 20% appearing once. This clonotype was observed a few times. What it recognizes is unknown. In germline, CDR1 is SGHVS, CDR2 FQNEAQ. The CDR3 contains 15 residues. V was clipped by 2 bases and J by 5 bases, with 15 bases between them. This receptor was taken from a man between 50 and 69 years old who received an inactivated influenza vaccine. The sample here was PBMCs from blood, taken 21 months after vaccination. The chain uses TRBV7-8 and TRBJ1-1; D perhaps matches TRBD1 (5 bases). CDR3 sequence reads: CASSLTSGRLTEAFF. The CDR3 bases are TGTGCCAGCAGCTTAACGTCAGGGAGGTTGACTGAAGCTTTCTTT.